The 13 T cell receptor beta chains reported below all come from one sample, sequenced in a study of regulatory T cells in long-lasting Graves disease. For TCR beta, libraries came from iRepertoire HTBI primers and Arm-PCR of CDR3 regions. MiXCR was run by TCRdb on the multiplex PCR reads, yielding one entry per CDR3 protein. Counted here are 650,000 to 700,000 distinct CDR3 sequences, approximately 31% occurring once; the ten biggest clones make up roughly 41%. Time point defined: persistent/refractory GD, antithyroid drugs over 5 years with positive TRAb. The authors made the TCR library using RNA they extracted from PBMCs. The starting material was peripheral blood mononuclear cells (PBMCs), obtained when the disease was refractory, from a patient treated with antithyroid drugs. Every receptor here comes from a female donor with Graves disease.

In its sample, this clonotype was seen a few times. The CDR3 region is CSARDSGRLHEQYF. CDR3 sequence (DNA): TGCAGTGCTAGAGACAGCGGGAGACTCCACGAGCAGTACTTC. This chain joins TRBV20-1 and TRBJ2-7, with 8 positions matching TRBD2. Trimming took 0 bases from V and 5 from J; bases not matched to a gene: 6. CDR3 size: 14 residues. In germline, CDR1 is DFQATT, CDR2 SNEGSKA (reference sequence).

The rearrangement joins TRBV15 to TRBJ2-5; possible D gene TRBD1, 6 bases. This CDR3 comprises 14 residues. CDR1 LNHNV and CDR2 YYDKDF come from the germline V gene (reference sequence). V shed 6 bases and J shed 5 bases, with 16 bases lying between them. The chain's CDR3 is CATRDTDSYETQYF. As DNA, the CDR3 is TGTGCCACCAGAGATACGGACAGTTATGAGACCCAGTACTTC.

The chain combines TRBV15 with TRBJ1-1; D remains ambiguous. V dropped 5 bases and J dropped 0 bases, with 13 bases sitting between them. This CDR3 has 15 amino acids. Germline V gives CDR1 LNHNV, CDR2 YYDKDF (reference sequence). The CDR3 sequence: CATSPVDRMNTEAFF. In nucleotides, the CDR3 is TGTGCCACCAGCCCTGTCGATAGAATGAACACTGAAGCTTTCTTT.

The V call is TRBV12-3 or TRBV12-4, the J call TRBJ2-2, with 10 bases identical to TRBD2. There are 18 residues in the CDR3. V gave up 0 bases and J gave up 7 bases; unmatched junction bases: 11. The CDR3 DNA sequence: TGTGCCAGCAGTTTAGCGCGGCTAGCGGGAGCCGGCGGCGGGGAGCTGTTTTTT. Its protein is CASSLARLAGAGGGELFF.

This clonotype was counted a few times. J is TRBJ2-7 and V is TRBV5-4, with 7 bases aligning to TRBD1. The J segment lost 1 base and the V segment lost 1 base, leaving 5 bases of the junction unmatched. Germline CDR1 and CDR2: SGHNT and YYREEE (reference sequence). The CDR3 totals 15 residues. CDR3 amino acids: CASSLSTGYSYEQYF. CDR3 nucleotide sequence: TGTGCCAGCAGCTTGTCGACAGGGTATTCCTACGAGCAGTACTTC.

This clonotype was counted once. A much larger clone sits a single nucleotide away, making a read error possible. The chain uses TRBV6-2 or TRBV6-3 and TRBJ1-2; TRBD1 matches at 7 bases. The CDR3 runs to 13 residues. Looked up from germline, CDR1 is MNHEY and CDR2 is SVGEGT. The CDR3 sequence: CAGRATGSYGYTF. In DNA, the CDR3 is TGTGCCGGCAGGGCGACAGGGAGCTATGGCTACACCTTC.

The chain employs TRBV7-9 and TRBJ1-3; D is undetermined. V was pared by 5 bases and J by 1 base, with 12 bases between. Germline CDR1 reads SEHNR; CDR2 reads FQNEAQ (reference sequence). The CDR3 spans 15 residues. The CDR3 DNA follows: TGTGCCAGCAGCCCCAGAGACCATTCTGGAAACACCATATATTTT. Translating it yields CASSPRDHSGNTIYF.

The CDR3 is CASSLKGQLNYGYTF. CDR3 in DNA: TGTGCCAGCAGTCTCAAGGGACAGCTAAACTATGGCTACACCTTC. This chain links TRBV27 with TRBJ1-2; TRBD1 matches 7 bases. Unmatched junction bases numbered 8, after V lost 5 bases and J lost 2 bases. The CDR3 extends over 15 amino acids. Germline CDR1 and CDR2: MNHEY and SMNVEV (reference sequence).

Only a few counts were recorded for this clonotype. The rearrangement links TRBV15 to TRBJ2-7; 12 bases are a match to TRBD1. V was clipped by 2 bases and J by 1 base; unmatched bases: 3. CDR1 and CDR2 from the germline V gene are LNHNV and YYDKDF (reference sequence). The CDR3 length is 16 residues. DNA for the CDR3: TGTGCCACCAGCAGACCGGGACAGGGGGCATCCTACGAGCAGTACTTC. Protein sequence: CATSRPGQGASYEQYF.

This clonotype occurred a few times. The rearrangement joins TRBV6-1 to TRBJ1-4; D perhaps matches TRBD1 (6 bases). The CDR3 has 15 residues. V was cut by 6 bases and J by 4 bases, with 15 bases left in between. The germline V gene has CDR1 MNHNS and CDR2 SASEGT. The CDR3 reads CASRDPTGFNEKLFF. The CDR3 DNA follows: TGTGCCAGCAGAGATCCGACAGGATTTAATGAAAAACTGTTTTTT.

There are many counts of this clonotype. The gene calls are TRBV28 and TRBJ1-1, with D uncertain. CDR3 length: 12 amino acids. The ends were cut back, 1 base at V and 9 bases at J, with 9 bases in the middle. The germline V gene encodes CDR1 MDHEN and CDR2 SYDVKM. Here the CDR3 reads CASSLSQKKAFF. CDR3 DNA sequence: TGTGCCAGCAGTTTATCGCAAAAAAAAGCTTTCTTT.

This clonotype was observed a few times. The chain employs TRBV7-9 and TRBJ1-2; D not certain. V was clipped by 1 base and J by 0 bases, with 12 bases between them. The CDR3 loop spans 16 amino acids. Germline values: CDR1 SEHNR, CDR2 FQNEAQ (reference sequence). The CDR3 loop reads CASSLGTLLTNYGYTF. CDR3 bases: TGTGCCAGCAGCTTAGGTACTCTGCTAACTAACTATGGCTACACCTTC.

The gene calls are TRBV9 and TRBJ2-3, with a weak D call TRBD2 (5 bases). Per germline, CDR1 SGDLS and CDR2 YYNGEE. V shed 3 bases and J shed 4 bases, with 12 bases lying between them. This CDR3 is built from 14 residues. The DNA for the CDR3 is TGTGCCAGCAGCGGGTTAGCGTTGTCAGATACGCAGTATTTT. Translating gives CASSGLALSDTQYF.